The 16 T cell receptor beta chains reported below all come from one sample, sequenced in a study of response to subunit inactivated influenza vaccine. MiXCR was run by TCRdb on the RT-PCR reads, yielding one entry per CDR3 protein. The table lists 700,000 to 900,000 distinct CDR3 sequences, over 20% of them singletons. This specimen consisted of PBMCs from blood, obtained 4 to 6 days after vaccination. These TCRs come from a man aged 50 to 59 who received an inactivated influenza vaccine.

This clonotype has more than one count but fewer than ten. The chain carries TRBV11-2 and TRBJ1-1; maybe TRBD1 (6 bases). Germline V lookup: CDR1 SGHAT, CDR2 FQNNGV. Trimming stripped 0 bases from V and 7 bases from J, with 9 bases between. This CDR3 has 13 residues. CDR3 region: CASSLEDSLEAFF. The CDR3 DNA reads TGTGCCAGCAGCTTAGAGGACAGCCTTGAAGCTTTCTTT.

This clonotype appeared a few times. The chain joins TRBV7-2 to TRBJ2-7; D gene unclear. Germline-derived CDR1 and CDR2 are SGHTA and FQGNSA. Deletions cut 5 bases from V and 7 bases from J, with 15 bases between. This CDR3 has 13 residues. DNA for the CDR3: TGTGCCAGCAGCCTCGAAGTTTATGTTGAGCAGTACTTC. It codes for CASSLEVYVEQYF.

This clonotype has ten or more counts. The rearrangement links TRBV15 to TRBJ2-7; a possible D gene is TRBD2 (5 bases). This CDR3 has 15 residues. Germline values: CDR1 LNHNV, CDR2 YYDKDF (reference sequence). V lost 4 bases and J 1 base, leaving 14 bases between the germline ends. CDR3 region: CATSKDYDPSYEQYF. DNA of the CDR3: TGTGCCACCAGCAAAGACTACGACCCTTCCTACGAGCAGTACTTC.

This clonotype came up a few times. The V and J genes are TRBV12-3 or TRBV12-4 and TRBJ2-6, with D possibly being TRBD1 (6 bases). V dropped 3 bases and J dropped 4 bases, with 16 bases sitting between them. The CDR3 spans 17 residues. CDR3 loop: CASSLLGRGTGANVLTF. CDR3 coding DNA: TGTGCCAGCAGTTTGTTGGGCAGGGGTACGGGGGCCAACGTCCTGACTTTC.

The chain combines TRBV5-1 with TRBJ2-1, with 9 nucleotides matching TRBD1. Germline V gene lookup returns CDR1 SGHRS and CDR2 YFSETQ. There are 12 residues in the CDR3. Trimming took 4 bases from V and 15 from J; bases not matched to a gene: 8. CDR3 region: CASSPDRGLPFF. CDR3 coding DNA: TGCGCCAGCAGCCCGGACAGGGGCCTGCCGTTCTTC.

V and J are TRBV3-1 and TRBJ1-1; maybe TRBD1 (5 bases). This CDR3 is built from 13 residues. V was cut by 4 bases and J by 3 bases, with 9 bases left in between. Germline lookup yields CDR1 LGHDT and CDR2 YNNKEL (reference sequence). CDR3 sequence (DNA): TGTGCCAGCAGCCGGGGACTTTACACTGAAGCTTTCTTT. It translates to CASSRGLYTEAFF.

This chain connects TRBV30 to TRBJ2-1, with no clear D. V shed 0 bases and J shed 8 bases, with 5 bases lying between them. The CDR3 has 11 residues. Germline loops: CDR1 GTSNPN, CDR2 SVGIG (reference sequence). In DNA form, the CDR3 reads TGTGCCTGGAGTGTTATCTATGAGCAGTTCTTC. This codes for CAWSVIYEQFF.

This clonotype was counted many times. The V call is TRBV29-1, the J call TRBJ2-7; tentative D call: TRBD2 (6 bases). This CDR3 comprises 12 residues. Trimming removed 1 base from V and 4 bases from J, with 8 bases in between. Germline-derived CDR1 and CDR2 are SQVTM and ANQGSEA. CDR3 DNA sequence: TGCAGCGTTGAAGTAGGAGGGTACGAGCAGTACTTC. This gives the protein CSVEVGGYEQYF.

A word on this clonotype: A much larger clonotype is one base distant, so this may be a read error. The rearrangement joins TRBV20-1 to TRBJ1-1; 7 positions agree with TRBD1. This CDR3 is 14 amino acids long. Per the germline V gene, CDR1 is DFQATT and CDR2 is SNEGSKA (reference sequence). With V trimmed by 3 bases and J by 4 bases, 8 bases remained unmatched. The CDR3: CSASPTGLATEAFF. CDR3 coding DNA: TGCAGTGCTAGCCCGACAGGGTTGGCCACTGAAGCTTTCTTT.

This clonotype has a handful of counts. The chain links TRBV4-1 to TRBJ2-1; possible D gene TRBD1, 5 bases. The CDR3 sequence is 15 residues long. Per the germline V gene, CDR1 is MGHRA and CDR2 is YSYEKL. Trimming cost V 4 bases and J 0 bases, with 10 bases left between them. CDR3 nucleotide sequence: TGCGCCAGCAGCCCGACAGCAAGCTCCTACAATGAGCAGTTCTTC. Amino acid sequence: CASSPTASSYNEQFF.

The CDR3 DNA reads as TGTGCCAGCAGTTACGAAAGGTGGGGAGGGGCGCGGAATGGCTACACCTTC. This translates into CASSYERWGGARNGYTF. The chain combines TRBV28 with TRBJ1-2; TRBD1 is a possible D gene (5 bases). Between the trimmed V and J ends, which lost 4 bases and 6 bases, there was a span of 24 bases. The CDR3 extends over 17 amino acids. CDR1 MDHEN and CDR2 SYDVKM come from the germline V gene.

This clonotype was counted only a few times. CDR3 bases: TGTGCCAGCAGCCAAGATCCCTCCGCTAGCGATGAGCAGTTCTTC. Protein: CASSQDPSASDEQFF. V gene TRBV4-2 combines with J gene TRBJ2-1; TRBD2 might be the D (6 bases). Germline loops: CDR1 LGHNA, CDR2 YNFKEQ. This CDR3 spans 15 amino acids. V was clipped by 0 bases and J by 8 bases, with 14 bases between them.

This clonotype was observed a few times. The chain combines TRBV12-3 or TRBV12-4 with TRBJ2-2; TRBD1 matches at 7 bases. V was clipped by 5 bases and J by 5 bases; unmatched bases: 11. The CDR3 covers 16 residues. This CDR3 is CASSRPVTGKTGELFF. The DNA for the CDR3 is TGTGCCAGCAGTAGACCGGTGACAGGGAAGACCGGGGAGCTGTTTTTT.

This rearrangement joins TRBV7-9 to TRBJ2-4; 7 nucleotides agree with TRBD2. CDR1 is SEHNR and CDR2 is FQNEAQ in the germline V gene (reference sequence). Trimming removed 8 bases from V and 6 bases from J; junction bases left unmatched: 7. This CDR3 has 13 residues. The CDR3: CASRGEGTNIQYF. CDR3 sequence (DNA): TGTGCCAGCCGAGGGGAGGGGACAAACATTCAGTACTTC. The full variable domain, rest sourced from reference TRBV7-9 and TRBJ2-4, is DTGVSQNPRHKITKRGQNVTFRCDPISEHNRLYWYRQTLGQGPEFLTYFQNEAQLEKSRLLSDRFSAERPKGSFSTLEIQRTEQGDSAMYLCASRGEGTNIQYFGAGTRLSVL.

This clonotype was recorded at least ten times. This chain uses TRBV5-1 with TRBJ2-7, with 8 nucleotides matching TRBD2. V lost 5 bases and J lost 2; bases outside the gene matches: 6. The CDR3 runs 14 residues. The germline CDR1 and CDR2 sequences are SGHRS and YFSETQ. In DNA, the CDR3 is TGCGCCAGCAGTAGCGGGAATGAGCCCTACGAGCAGTACTTC. Protein product: CASSSGNEPYEQYF.

This chain joins TRBV15 and TRBJ2-7, with D possibly TRBD2 on 5 matching bases. Trimming removed 0 bases at V and 7 bases at J, with 16 bases between. Germline CDR1 is LNHNV and CDR2 is YYDKDF (reference sequence). This CDR3 has 15 residues. The CDR3 DNA reads TGTGCCACCAGCAGAGATGGGCTAGCCTCTCGAGAGCAGTACTTC. Translating it yields CATSRDGLASREQYF.